These T cell receptor beta chains were read from a single sample in a study of blood T cell repertoires in COVID-19. The assay was immunoSEQ multiplex PCR, and TCRdb's table has in-frame clones only and misses some. Here the sample spans about 370,000 clones, about 90% being singletons. The specimen sequenced was peripheral blood. The receptors come from a woman aged 30 to 39 with COVID-19, enrolled during active disease. CDR3s include the opening cysteine and the closing phenylalanine or tryptophan. A D gene is named only where the DNA matches it firmly. The size entry is marked missing in some rows and otherwise reads once, few, many or a size class.

v_call	j_call	clone_size	d_call	cdr3_nt	cdr3_aa
TRBV5-6	TRBJ2-5	NA	NA	TGTGCCAGCATCCCATTGGGCAGGGCAGGCGAGGCTGGAGAGACCCAGTACTTC	CASIPLGRAGEAGETQYF
TRBV11-2	TRBJ1-3	once	NA	TGTGCCAGCAGCTTTTCCCTGGGGGGGGGAGGAAACACCATATATTTT	CASSFSLGGGGNTIYF
TRBV10-1	TRBJ1-2	NA	TRBD1	TGCGCCAGCAGTGAACGACAGGGGGCTTATCCCTATGGCTACACCTTC	CASSERQGAYPYGYTF
TRBV3-1/TRBV3-2	TRBJ1-2	NA	NA	TGTGCCAGCAGCCAACGCGGCGGCTACACCTTC	CASSQRGGYTF
TRBV14	TRBJ2-2	NA	TRBD2	TGTGCCAGCAGCCCGGGACTAGTCACCGGGGAGCTGTTTTTT	CASSPGLVTGELFF
TRBV5-1	TRBJ2-1	once	TRBD1	TGCGCCAGCAGCGGACAGGGGATGAACCAGTTCTTC	CASSGQGMNQFF
TRBV6-2/TRBV6-3	TRBJ1-5	NA	NA	TGTGCCAGCAGTTACACGACAGCACGTAGCAATCAGCCCCAGCATTTT	CASSYTTARSNQPQHF
TRBV6-6	TRBJ1-4	NA	TRBD1	TGTGCCAGCAGTTACGGGACAGGGAATGAAAAACTGTTTTTT	CASSYGTGNEKLFF
TRBV13	TRBJ2-3	NA	NA	TGTGCCAGCAGCCGGACAGCCCTCACAGATACGCAGTATTTT	CASSRTALTDTQYF
TRBV6-5	TRBJ2-3	NA	TRBD2	TGTGCCAGCAGTTACCACGGACTAGATCGCTCTACGCAGTATTTT	CASSYHGLDRSTQYF
TRBV19	TRBJ2-1	NA	NA	TGTGCCTCCAGTGGGTCCCTTAACAGTTACAATGAGCAGTTCTTC	CASSGSLNSYNEQFF
TRBV24-1	TRBJ2-1	NA	NA	TGTGCCACCAGTGATTCCGGGACAGAGCAGTTCTTC	CATSDSGTEQFF
TRBV9	TRBJ2-3	NA	TRBD2	TGTGCCAGCAGCGTAGAACTAGCGGGAGCGGTAGGCACAGATACGCAGTATTTT	CASSVELAGAVGTDTQYF
TRBV4-3	TRBJ2-1	NA	TRBD2	TGCGCCAGCAGCCAGTCGGTTGCGGGAGGGGCCCTAAGGGATGAGCAGTTCTTC	CASSQSVAGGALRDEQFF
TRBV5-4	TRBJ1-1	NA	TRBD1	TGTGCCAGCAGCCCGACAGGGCTAAAAGACACTGAAGCTTTCTTT	CASSPTGLKDTEAFF
TRBV24-1	TRBJ2-3	NA	TRBD2	TGTGCCACCAGTGAACCGATCCTAGCGGGAGGGACGACAGATACGCAGTATTTT	CATSEPILAGGTTDTQYF
TRBV5-6	TRBJ1-2	NA	NA	TGTGCCAGCAGCTTGGTCAACCTAAACTATGGCTACACCTTC	CASSLVNLNYGYTF
TRBV6-6	TRBJ2-7	NA	TRBD1	TGTGCCAGCAGTTCGATCCGGACAGGCCGCGAGCAGTACTTC	CASSSIRTGREQYF
TRBV11-3	TRBJ2-1	NA	NA	TGTGCCAGCAGCTTAGAAGAGGGGGAGGGCCCCGATGAGCAGTTCTTC	CASSLEEGEGPDEQFF
TRBV29-1	TRBJ1-1	NA	NA	TGCAGCGTTGGCTGGGCCGAACCCGACACTGAAGCTTTCTTT	CSVGWAEPDTEAFF